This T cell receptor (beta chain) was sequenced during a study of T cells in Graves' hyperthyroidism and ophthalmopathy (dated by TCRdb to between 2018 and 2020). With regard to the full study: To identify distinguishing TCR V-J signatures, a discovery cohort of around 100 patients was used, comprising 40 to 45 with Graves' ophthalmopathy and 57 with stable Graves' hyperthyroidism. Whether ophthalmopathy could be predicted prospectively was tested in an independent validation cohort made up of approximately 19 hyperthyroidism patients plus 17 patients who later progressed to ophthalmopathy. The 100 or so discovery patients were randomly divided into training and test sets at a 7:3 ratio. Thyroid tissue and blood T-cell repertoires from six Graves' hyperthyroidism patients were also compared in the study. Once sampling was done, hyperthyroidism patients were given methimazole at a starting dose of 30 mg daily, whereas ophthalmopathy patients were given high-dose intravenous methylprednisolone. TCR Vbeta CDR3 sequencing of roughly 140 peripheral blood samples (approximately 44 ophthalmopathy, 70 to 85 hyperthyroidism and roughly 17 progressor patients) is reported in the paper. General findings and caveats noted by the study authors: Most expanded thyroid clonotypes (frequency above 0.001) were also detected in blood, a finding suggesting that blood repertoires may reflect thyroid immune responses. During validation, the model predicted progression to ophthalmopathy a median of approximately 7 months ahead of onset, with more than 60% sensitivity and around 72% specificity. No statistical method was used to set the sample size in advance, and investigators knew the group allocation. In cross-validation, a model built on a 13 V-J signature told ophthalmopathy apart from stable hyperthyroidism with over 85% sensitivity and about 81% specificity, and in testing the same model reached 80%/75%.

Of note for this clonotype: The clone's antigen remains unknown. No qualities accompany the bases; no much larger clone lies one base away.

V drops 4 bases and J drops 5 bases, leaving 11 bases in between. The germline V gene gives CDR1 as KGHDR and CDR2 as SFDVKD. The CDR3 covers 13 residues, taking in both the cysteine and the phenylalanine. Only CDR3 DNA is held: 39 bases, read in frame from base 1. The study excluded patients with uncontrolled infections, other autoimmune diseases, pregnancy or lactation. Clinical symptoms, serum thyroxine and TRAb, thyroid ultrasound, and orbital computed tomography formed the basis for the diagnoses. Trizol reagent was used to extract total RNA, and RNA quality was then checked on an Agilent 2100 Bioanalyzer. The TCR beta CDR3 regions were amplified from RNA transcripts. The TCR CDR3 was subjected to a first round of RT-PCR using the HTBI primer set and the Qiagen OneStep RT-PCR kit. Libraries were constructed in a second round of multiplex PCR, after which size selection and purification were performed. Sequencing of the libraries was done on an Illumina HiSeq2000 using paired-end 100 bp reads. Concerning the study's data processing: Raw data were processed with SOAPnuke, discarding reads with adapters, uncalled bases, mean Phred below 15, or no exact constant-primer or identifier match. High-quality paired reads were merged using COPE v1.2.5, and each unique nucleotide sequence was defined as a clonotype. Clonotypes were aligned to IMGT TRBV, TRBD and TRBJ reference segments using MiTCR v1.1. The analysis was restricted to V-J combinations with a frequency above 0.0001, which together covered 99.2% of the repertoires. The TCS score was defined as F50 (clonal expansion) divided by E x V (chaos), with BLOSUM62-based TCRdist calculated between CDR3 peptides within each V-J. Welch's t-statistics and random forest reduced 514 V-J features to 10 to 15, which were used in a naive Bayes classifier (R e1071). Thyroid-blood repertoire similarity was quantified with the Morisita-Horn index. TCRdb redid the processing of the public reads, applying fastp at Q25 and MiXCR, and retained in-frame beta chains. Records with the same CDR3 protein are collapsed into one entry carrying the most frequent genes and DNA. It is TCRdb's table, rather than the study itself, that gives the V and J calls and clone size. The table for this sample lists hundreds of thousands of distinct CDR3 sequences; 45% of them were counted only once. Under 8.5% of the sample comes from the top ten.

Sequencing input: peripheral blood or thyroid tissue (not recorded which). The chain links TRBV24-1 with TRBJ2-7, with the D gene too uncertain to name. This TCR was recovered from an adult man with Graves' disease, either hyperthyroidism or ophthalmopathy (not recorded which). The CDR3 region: CATSDKTPHEQYF. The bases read TGTGCCACCAGTGACAAGACTCCCCACGAGCAGTACTTC.